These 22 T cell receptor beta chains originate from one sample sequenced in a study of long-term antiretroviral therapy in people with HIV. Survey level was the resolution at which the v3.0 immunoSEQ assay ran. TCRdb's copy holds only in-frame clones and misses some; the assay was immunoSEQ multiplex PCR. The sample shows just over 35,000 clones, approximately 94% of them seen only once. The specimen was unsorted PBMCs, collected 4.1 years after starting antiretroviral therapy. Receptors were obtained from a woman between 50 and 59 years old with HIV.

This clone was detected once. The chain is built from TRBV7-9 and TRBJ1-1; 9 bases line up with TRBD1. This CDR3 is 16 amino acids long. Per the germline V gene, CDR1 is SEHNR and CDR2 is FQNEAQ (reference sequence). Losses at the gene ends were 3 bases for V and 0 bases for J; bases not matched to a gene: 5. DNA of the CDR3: TGTGCCAGCAGCTTCTCCGGGACAGGGATGAACACTGAAGCTTTCTTT. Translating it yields CASSFSGTGMNTEAFF.

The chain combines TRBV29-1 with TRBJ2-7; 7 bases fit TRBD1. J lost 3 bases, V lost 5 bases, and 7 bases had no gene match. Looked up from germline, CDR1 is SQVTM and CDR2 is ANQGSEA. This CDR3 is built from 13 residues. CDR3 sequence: CSVRGGGLYEQYF. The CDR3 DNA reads TGCAGCGTTAGAGGGGGCGGACTCTACGAGCAGTACTTC.

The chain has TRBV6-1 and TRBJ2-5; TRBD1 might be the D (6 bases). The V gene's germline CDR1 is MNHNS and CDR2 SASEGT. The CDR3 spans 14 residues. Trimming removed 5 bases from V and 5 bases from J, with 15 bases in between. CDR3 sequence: CASSMSWGLETQYF. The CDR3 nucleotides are TGTGCCAGCAGTATGTCTTGGGGGCTTGAGACCCAGTACTTC.

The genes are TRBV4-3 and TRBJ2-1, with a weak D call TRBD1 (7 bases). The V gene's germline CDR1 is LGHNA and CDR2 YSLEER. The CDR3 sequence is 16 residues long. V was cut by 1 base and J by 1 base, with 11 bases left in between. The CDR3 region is CASSQARGASYNEQFF. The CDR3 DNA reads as TGCGCCAGCAGCCAAGCCAGGGGGGCTTCCTACAATGAGCAGTTCTTC.

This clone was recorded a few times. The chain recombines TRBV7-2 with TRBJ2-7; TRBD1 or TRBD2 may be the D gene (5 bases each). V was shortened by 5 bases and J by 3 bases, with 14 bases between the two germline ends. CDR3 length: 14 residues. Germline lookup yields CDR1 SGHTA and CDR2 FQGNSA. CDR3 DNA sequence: TGTGCCAGCAGCCTCCGAAGAGGGGTCTACGAGCAGTACTTC. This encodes CASSLRRGVYEQYF.

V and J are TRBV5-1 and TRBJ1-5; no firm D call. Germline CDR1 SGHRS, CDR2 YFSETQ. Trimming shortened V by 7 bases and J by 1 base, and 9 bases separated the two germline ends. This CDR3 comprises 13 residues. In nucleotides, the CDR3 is TGCGCCAGCTCCCCTGGGAGCAATCAGCCCCAGCATTTT. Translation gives CASSPGSNQPQHF.

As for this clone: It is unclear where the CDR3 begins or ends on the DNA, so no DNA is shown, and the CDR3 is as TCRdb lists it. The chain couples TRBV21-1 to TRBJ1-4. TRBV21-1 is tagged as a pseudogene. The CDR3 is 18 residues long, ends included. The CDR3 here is CASSKNPVGRGTNEKLFF.

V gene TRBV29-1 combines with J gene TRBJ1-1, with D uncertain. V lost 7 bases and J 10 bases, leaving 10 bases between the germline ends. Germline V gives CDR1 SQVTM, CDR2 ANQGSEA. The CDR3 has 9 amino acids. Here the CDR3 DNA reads TGCAGCGACGACAAAGGAGCTTTCTTT. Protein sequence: CSDDKGAFF. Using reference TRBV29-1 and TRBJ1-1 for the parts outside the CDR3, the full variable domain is SAVISQKPSRDICQRGTSLTIQCQVDSQVTMMFWYRQQPGQSLTLIATANQGSEATYESGFVIDKFPISRPNLTFSTLTVSNMSPEDSSIYLCSDDKGAFFGQGTRLTVV.

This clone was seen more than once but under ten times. The CDR3 sequence is CASANRDILKETQYF. CDR3 nucleotide sequence: TGTGCCAGCGCTAACCGGGACATCTTAAAAGAGACCCAGTACTTC. The rearrangement links TRBV2 to TRBJ2-5, with a weak D call TRBD1 (6 bases). Germline V gives CDR1 SNHLY, CDR2 FYNNEI. The CDR3 length is 15 residues. V lost 8 bases and J lost 3, with 19 bases in between.

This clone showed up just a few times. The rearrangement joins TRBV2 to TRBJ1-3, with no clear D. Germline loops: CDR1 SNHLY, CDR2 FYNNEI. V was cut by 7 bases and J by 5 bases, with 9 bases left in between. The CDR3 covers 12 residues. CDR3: CASTVLRNTIYF. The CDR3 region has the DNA TGTGCCAGCACGGTTCTCCGAAACACCATATATTTT.

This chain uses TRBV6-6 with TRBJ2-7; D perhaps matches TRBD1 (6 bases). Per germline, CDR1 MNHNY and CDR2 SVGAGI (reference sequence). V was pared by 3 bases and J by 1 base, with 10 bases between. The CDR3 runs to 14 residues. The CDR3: CASSYWTESYEQYF. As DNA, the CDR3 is TGTGCCAGCAGTTATTGGACAGAGTCCTACGAGCAGTACTTC.

The CDR3 bases are TGTGCCAGCAGTTTAACAGGTCCACATACGCAGTATTTT. Amino acids: CASSLTGPHTQYF. This chain uses TRBV27 with TRBJ2-3, with a weak D call TRBD1 (5 bases). This CDR3 has 13 residues. In germline, CDR1 is MNHEY, CDR2 SMNVEV (reference sequence). The V end was cut by 2 bases, the J end by 7 bases, with 10 bases between.

The DNA for the CDR3 is TGCAGCGTTGGCCTCAGTGAGGGAGGGCGGAACACTGAAGCTTTCTTT. This codes for CSVGLSEGGRNTEAFF. The chain uses TRBV29-1 and TRBJ1-1; no clear D. CDR3 length equals 16 residues. V was trimmed by 4 bases and J by 1 base, leaving 19 bases between them. Germline lookup yields CDR1 SQVTM and CDR2 ANQGSEA.

The DNA of the CDR3 is TGTGCCAGCAGTGTTGAGGGGTTAGGAGAAAAACTGTTTTTT. This sequence encodes CASSVEGLGEKLFF. The chain couples TRBV2 to TRBJ1-4; the D gene is possibly TRBD1 (5 bases). Trimming cost V 4 bases and J 8 bases, with 14 bases left between them. The CDR3 sequence is 14 residues long. Germline lookup yields CDR1 SNHLY and CDR2 FYNNEI.

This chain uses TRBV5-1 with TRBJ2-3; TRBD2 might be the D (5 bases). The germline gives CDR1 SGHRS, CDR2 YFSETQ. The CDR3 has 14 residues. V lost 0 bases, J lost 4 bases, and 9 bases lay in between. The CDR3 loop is CASSLVGSADTQYF. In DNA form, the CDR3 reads TGCGCCAGCAGCTTGGTGGGTAGCGCAGATACGCAGTATTTT.

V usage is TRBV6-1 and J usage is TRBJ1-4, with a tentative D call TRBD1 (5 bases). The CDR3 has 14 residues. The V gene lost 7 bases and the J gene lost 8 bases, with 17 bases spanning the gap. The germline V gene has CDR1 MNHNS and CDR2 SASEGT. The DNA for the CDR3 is TGTGCCAGCACCCAGGCCAGGGATGGGGAAAAACTGTTTTTT. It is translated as CASTQARDGEKLFF.

CDR3 protein: CASSGPGQGEYGYTF. CDR3 in DNA: TGTGCCAGCAGCGGCCCAGGACAGGGCGAGTATGGCTACACCTTC. This sequence joins TRBV5-4 and TRBJ1-2, with 8 bases fitting TRBD1. The CDR3 totals 15 residues. V dropped 4 bases and J dropped 5; count of bases not matched to a gene: 10. CDR1 is SGHNT, CDR2 YYREEE, per germline (reference sequence).

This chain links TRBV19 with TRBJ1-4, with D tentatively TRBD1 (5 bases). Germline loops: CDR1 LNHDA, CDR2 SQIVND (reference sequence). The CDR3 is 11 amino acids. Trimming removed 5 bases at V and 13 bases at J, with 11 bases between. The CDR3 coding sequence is TGTGCCAGTAGTGTGTCAGACAGACTGTTTTTT. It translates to CASSVSDRLFF.

CDR3 residues: CASSQGYAGSYNEQFF. The CDR3 DNA sequence: TGTGCCAGCAGCCAAGGTTATGCCGGCTCCTACAATGAGCAGTTCTTC. The chain joins TRBV4-2 to TRBJ2-1; D uncertain. The CDR3 is 16 residues long. Germline lookup yields CDR1 LGHNA and CDR2 YNFKEQ. The V gene lost 1 base and the J gene lost 0 bases, with 10 bases spanning the gap.

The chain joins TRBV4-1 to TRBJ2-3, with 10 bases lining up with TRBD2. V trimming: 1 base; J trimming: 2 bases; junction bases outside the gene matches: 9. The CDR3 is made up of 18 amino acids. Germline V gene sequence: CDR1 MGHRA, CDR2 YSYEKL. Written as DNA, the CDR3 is TGCGCCAGCAGCCAAGTTCTTATTAGCGGGGGGAACACAGATACGCAGTATTTT. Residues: CASSQVLISGGNTDTQYF.

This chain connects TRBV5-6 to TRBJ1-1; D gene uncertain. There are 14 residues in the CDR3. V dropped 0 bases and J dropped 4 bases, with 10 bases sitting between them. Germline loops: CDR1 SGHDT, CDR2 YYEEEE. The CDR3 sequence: CASSLVEGGTEAFF. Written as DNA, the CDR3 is TGTGCCAGCAGCTTGGTGGAGGGCGGCACTGAAGCTTTCTTT.

CDR3 nucleotides: TGTGCCAGCAGCTTATCGCGGATGAACACTGAAGCTTTCTTT. This encodes CASSLSRMNTEAFF. V gene TRBV7-2 combines with J gene TRBJ1-1, with no clear D. Germline V gene lookup returns CDR1 SGHTA and CDR2 FQGNSA. The ends were cut back, 2 bases at V and 0 bases at J, with 7 bases in the middle. This CDR3 is 14 amino acids long.